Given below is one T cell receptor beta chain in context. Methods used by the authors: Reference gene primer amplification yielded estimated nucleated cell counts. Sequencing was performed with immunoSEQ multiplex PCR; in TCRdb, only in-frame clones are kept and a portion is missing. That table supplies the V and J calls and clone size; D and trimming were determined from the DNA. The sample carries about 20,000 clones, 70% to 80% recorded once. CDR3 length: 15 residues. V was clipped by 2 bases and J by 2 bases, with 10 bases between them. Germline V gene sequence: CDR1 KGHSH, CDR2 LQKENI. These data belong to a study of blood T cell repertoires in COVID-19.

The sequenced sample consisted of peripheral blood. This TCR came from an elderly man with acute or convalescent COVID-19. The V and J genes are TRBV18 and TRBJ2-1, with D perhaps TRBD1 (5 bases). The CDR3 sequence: CASSPDQTAYNEQFF. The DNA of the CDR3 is TGTGCCAGCTCACCAGACCAGACAGCCTACAATGAGCAGTTCTTC.